Included here is one T cell receptor (beta chain) sequence, with context. Its antigen is unknown. Primers included in the PCR were 60 Vbeta and 13 Jbeta primers. TCRdb keeps only in-frame clones here, not all; method: immunoSEQ multiplex PCR. The table for this sample gives 140,000 to 150,000 clones. This record belongs to a study of cytomegalovirus exposure and HLA in healthy donors. Study background: Most donors, around 81% of a few hundred genotyped, fell in the Caucasian-associated ancestry cluster.

Notes on the study in general: In a later analysis, several top co-occurrence clusters appeared linked to parvovirus B19, influenza, CMV and Epstein-Barr virus. Excluded were some V segments that proved indistinguishable, including TRBV6-2 and TRBV6-3.

Germline V gene sequence: CDR1 SGHRS, CDR2 YFSETQ. The CDR3 length is 17 residues. Trimming took 4 bases from V and 0 from J; bases not matched to a gene: 9. Sequenced: PBMCs. This chain connects TRBV5-1 to TRBJ2-2; 7 nucleotides agree with TRBD1. The receptor comes from a woman between 50 and 59 years old in good health and CMV-seronegative. The CDR3 sequence: CASSEGTADPNTGELFF. CDR3 coding DNA: TGCGCCAGCAGCGAGGGGACAGCAGACCCGAACACCGGGGAGCTGTTTTTT.